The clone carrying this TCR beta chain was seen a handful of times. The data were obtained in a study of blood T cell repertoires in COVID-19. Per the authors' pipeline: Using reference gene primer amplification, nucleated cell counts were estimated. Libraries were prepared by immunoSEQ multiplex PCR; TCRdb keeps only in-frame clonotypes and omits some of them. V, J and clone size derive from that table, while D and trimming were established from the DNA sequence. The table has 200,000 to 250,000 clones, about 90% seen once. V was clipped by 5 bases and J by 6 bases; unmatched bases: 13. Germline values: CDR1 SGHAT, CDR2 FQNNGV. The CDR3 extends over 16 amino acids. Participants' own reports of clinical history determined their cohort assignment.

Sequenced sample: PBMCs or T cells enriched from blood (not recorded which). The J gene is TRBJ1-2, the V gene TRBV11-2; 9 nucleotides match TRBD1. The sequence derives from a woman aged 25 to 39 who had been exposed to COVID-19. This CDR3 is CASSPIPLQGADGYTF. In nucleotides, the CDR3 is TGTGCCAGCAGCCCTATCCCCCTACAGGGGGCTGATGGCTACACCTTC.